The entry below gives a single TCR beta chain sequence along with its context. There are 13 residues in the CDR3. The germline V and J ends were trimmed by 4 bases and 0 bases, with 7 bases remaining between them. Germline-derived CDR1 and CDR2 are SGHRS and YFSETQ. The sample belongs to a study of blood T cell repertoires in COVID-19. The data were produced by immunoSEQ multiplex PCR, yet TCRdb's version contains in-frame clones alone and is incomplete. The sample lists roughly 400,000 clones, 70% to 90% occurring once. Researchers sorted participants into cohorts using their self-reported clinical history.

The clonotype was recovered from a woman between 18 and 29 years old who had been exposed to COVID-19. The rearrangement uses TRBV5-1 and TRBJ1-1; a weak D match, TRBD1 (6 bases). The material sequenced was PBMCs or T cells enriched from blood (not recorded which). As DNA, the CDR3 is TGCGCCAGCAGCAGGGACATGAACACTGAAGCTTTCTTT. This translates into CASSRDMNTEAFF.